Here is one TCR beta chain with its context. Its matching antigen is unknown. Mismatch with germline at one junction end may stem from a read error. This entry belongs to a study of beta chain features in type 1 diabetes. Study findings and constraints: Moderate but significant shortening of TCRB CDR3s was recorded in all four CD4+ subsets from Type 1 diabetes patients.

Reverse transcribing all isolated RNA meant expressed TCRB transcripts were sequenced. Only in-frame clones appear in the TCRdb table, and some are missing; sequencing was by immunoSEQ multiplex PCR. The sample yields some 350,000 clones, around a tenth seen once. Germline lookup yields CDR1 SSHAT and CDR2 FNYEAQ (reference sequence). The CDR3 is 14 residues long. The chain employs TRBV7-7 and TRBJ1-1, with TRBD1 matching 7 bases. The receptor comes from a man in his thirties or forties with type 1 diabetes. The sequencing input was central memory CD4+ T cells from blood. CDR3 bases: TGTGCTAGCAGCCCCCAGACAGGGATCACTGAAGCTTTCTTT. This sequence encodes CASSPQTGITEAFF.